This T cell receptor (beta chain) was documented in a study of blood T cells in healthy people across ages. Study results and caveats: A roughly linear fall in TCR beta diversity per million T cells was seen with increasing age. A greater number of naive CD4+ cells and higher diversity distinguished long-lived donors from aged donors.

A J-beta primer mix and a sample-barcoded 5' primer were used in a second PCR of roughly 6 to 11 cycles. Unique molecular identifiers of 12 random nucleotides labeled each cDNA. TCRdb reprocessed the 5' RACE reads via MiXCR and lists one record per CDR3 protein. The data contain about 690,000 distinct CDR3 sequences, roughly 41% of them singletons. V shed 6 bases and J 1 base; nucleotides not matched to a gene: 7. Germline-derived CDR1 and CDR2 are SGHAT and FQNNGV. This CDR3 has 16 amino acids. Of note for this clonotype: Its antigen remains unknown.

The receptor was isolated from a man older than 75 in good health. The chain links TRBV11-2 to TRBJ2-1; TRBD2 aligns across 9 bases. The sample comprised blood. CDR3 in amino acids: CASRPPGLASYNEQFF. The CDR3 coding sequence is TGTGCCAGCAGGCCGCCGGGACTAGCATCCTACAATGAGCAGTTCTTC. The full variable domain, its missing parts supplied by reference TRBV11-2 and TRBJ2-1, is EAGVAQSPRYKIIEKRQSVAFWCNPISGHATLYWYQQILGQGPKLLIQFQNNGVVDDSQLPKDRFSAERLKGVDSTLKIQPAKLEDSAVYLCASRPPGLASYNEQFFGPGTRLTVL.